The text below deals with one T cell receptor beta chain. Its specificity is not known. Other DNA sequences in this specimen translate into the identical CDR3. Trimming left V 2 bases short and J 2 bases short, with 5 bases between. The CDR3 covers 13 residues. Germline lookup yields CDR1 KGHSH and CDR2 LQKENI. This specimen belongs to a study of shared clonotypes between healthy human individuals. CD45RA+ naive and CD45RA-negative memory subsets were separated from CD4+ cells. Sequenced by immunoSEQ multiplex PCR; TCRdb stores in-frame clones only, minus some. This table has under 550,000 clones, 90% to 96% appearing once. Regarding the study as a whole: Sorted-subset sequencing, rarefaction showed, was incomplete despite large depth. Around 5% of naive CD4 clonotypes were common to several donors.

The chain links TRBV18 to TRBJ2-3; no definite D call. The receptor was derived from a woman under 40 in good health. The sequenced material came from naive CD4+ T cells sorted from blood. Subset here: CD45RA+ positively selected. Written as DNA, the CDR3 is TGTGCCAGCTCACCAGGGCTCACAGATACGCAGTATTTT. This codes for CASSPGLTDTQYF.